Below, 8 T cell receptor beta chains from the same sample are listed, as sequenced in a study of blood T cell repertoires in COVID-19. Sequenced by immunoSEQ multiplex PCR; TCRdb stores in-frame clones only, minus some. The repertoire holds roughly 300,000 clones, 75% to 90% seen once, with around 1.5% in the top ten. The source material was peripheral blood. The receptors were sampled from a woman between 40 and 55 years old who had recovered from COVID-19.

This clone was counted a single time. This chain connects TRBV30 to TRBJ1-2; 7 bases match TRBD1. This CDR3 is built from 16 residues. Losses at the gene ends were 1 base for V and 2 bases for J; bases not matched to a gene: 10. CDR1 and CDR2 from the germline V gene are GTSNPN and SVGIG (reference sequence). CDR3 sequence reads: CAWSEENRGSNYGYTF. CDR3 nucleotide sequence: TGTGCCTGGAGTGAGGAAAACAGGGGTTCCAACTATGGCTACACCTTC.

This clone was detected only a few times. V and J are TRBV14 and TRBJ1-2; D not resolved. Trimming removed 3 bases from V and 4 bases from J, with 9 bases in between. This CDR3 comprises 13 residues. Germline V gene lookup returns CDR1 SGHDN and CDR2 FVKESK. CDR3 in amino acids: CASSQGDTYGYTF. The CDR3 DNA follows: TGTGCCAGCAGCCAGGGAGATACCTATGGCTACACCTTC.

This chain uses TRBV5-1 with TRBJ2-1; a possible D gene is TRBD2 (6 bases). The CDR3 consists of 14 residues. The germline V gene has CDR1 SGHRS and CDR2 YFSETQ. The V gene lost 5 bases and the J gene lost 5 bases, with 14 bases spanning the gap. The DNA of the CDR3 is TGCGCCAGCAGGGGACCGGGGGATGACAATGAGCAGTTCTTC. Amino acid sequence: CASRGPGDDNEQFF.

The gene calls are TRBV4-1 and TRBJ1-1; D is possibly TRBD1 (6 bases). Germline V gene data show CDR1 as MGHRA and CDR2 as YSYEKL. This CDR3 spans 14 amino acids. Trimming stripped 4 bases from V and 1 base from J, with 10 bases between. DNA of the CDR3: TGCGCCAGCAGCCGAGGGACATCGAACACTGAAGCTTTCTTT. Amino acids: CASSRGTSNTEAFF.

The CDR3 protein is CASSPGTGAEQYF. In nucleotides, the CDR3 is TGTGCCAGCTCACCCGGGACAGGGGCCGAGCAGTACTTC. This rearrangement joins TRBV18 to TRBJ2-7; 10 bases line up with TRBD1. Germline-derived CDR1 and CDR2 are KGHSH and LQKENI. CDR3 length: 13 residues. Germline trimming cut 3 bases from V and 6 bases from J; bases unmatched to any gene: 2. The variable domain in full, completed from reference TRBV18 and TRBJ2-7, reads NAGVMQNPRHLVRRRGQEARLRCSPMKGHSHVYWYRQLPEEGLKFMVYLQKENIIDESGMPKERFSAEFPKEGPSILRIQQVVRGDSAAYFCASSPGTGAEQYFGPGTRLTVT.

About this clone itself: At one of its ends the junction is not consistent with the germline gene, which may arise from a read error. The rearrangement uses TRBV10-3 and TRBJ1-2, with TRBD1 matching over 8 bases. Per germline, CDR1 ENHRY and CDR2 SYGVKD. The CDR3 covers 14 residues. The CDR3 DNA reads as TGTGCCATCAGGGGACAGGCCTGGAACTATGGCTACACCTTT. This codes for CAIRGQAWNYGYTF.

The genes are TRBV7-8 and TRBJ2-5, with D possibly being TRBD1 (5 bases). Trimming removed 5 bases at V and 4 bases at J, with 17 bases between. Germline V lookup: CDR1 SGHVS, CDR2 FQNEAQ. The CDR3 length is 15 residues. The CDR3 nucleotides read TGTGCCAGCAGCCCAAGGTCAGGGTCATCAGAGACCCAGTACTTC. This translates into CASSPRSGSSETQYF. The full variable domain, rest sourced from reference TRBV7-8 and TRBJ2-5, is GAGVSQSPRYKVAKRGQDVALRCDPISGHVSLFWYQQALGQGPEFLTYFQNEAQLDKSGLPSDRFFAERPEGSVSTLKIQRTQQEDSAVYLCASSPRSGSSETQYFGPGTRLLVL.

The genes are TRBV18 and TRBJ1-2; tentative D call: TRBD1 (5 bases). The CDR3 covers 15 residues. V lost 3 bases, J lost 4 bases, and 15 bases lay in between. Germline lookup yields CDR1 KGHSH and CDR2 LQKENI. The DNA of the CDR3 is TGTGCCAGCTCACCGCTCCAGCGCGGGACCTATGGCTACACCTTC. This encodes CASSPLQRGTYGYTF.